These T cell receptor beta chains were read from a single sample in a study of blood T cell repertoires in COVID-19. Sequencing used immunoSEQ multiplex PCR; TCRdb keeps in-frame clones, though not all of them. The sample lists about 110,000 clones, roughly four fifths occurring once. The sequencing input was peripheral blood. The receptors come from a man in his 70s with active or convalescent COVID-19. The CDR3 runs from the conserved cysteine through the conserved F or W. The order of the fields is CDR3 DNA, CDR3 protein, V gene, clone size, D gene, J gene. A D gene is named only where the DNA matches it firmly. Clone size, where shown, is once, few, many, or a class for clones that have expanded.

CDR3 DNA: TGCGCCAGCAGCCAAGGCCCGGGACAGGGGTATCAGCCCCAGCATTTT
CDR3 protein: CASSQGPGQGYQPQHF
V gene: TRBV4-1
clone size: NA
D gene: TRBD1
J gene: TRBJ1-5

CDR3 DNA: TGTGCCAGCAGCTTAGGGACTAGCGGGAGTTTAGATACGCAGTATTTT
CDR3 protein: CASSLGTSGSLDTQYF
V gene: TRBV11-2
clone size: NA
D gene: TRBD2
J gene: TRBJ2-3

CDR3 DNA: TGTGCCAGCACGTACGTTGGCGAAGCTTTCTTT
CDR3 protein: CASTYVGEAFF
V gene: TRBV2
clone size: NA
D gene: NA
J gene: TRBJ1-1

CDR3 DNA: TGTGCCACCCTGAGACAGGCCGGATCCACTGAAGCTTTCTTT
CDR3 protein: CATLRQAGSTEAFF
V gene: TRBV19
clone size: few
D gene: NA
J gene: TRBJ1-1

CDR3 DNA: TGTGCCAGCTCACCACTATACAGGGGTGGGGAGCAGTACTTC
CDR3 protein: CASSPLYRGGEQYF
V gene: TRBV18
clone size: few
D gene: TRBD1
J gene: TRBJ2-7

CDR3 DNA: TGTGCCTGCAACAGGAGGGATAATTCACCCCTCCACTTT
CDR3 protein: CACNRRDNSPLHF
V gene: TRBV30
clone size: NA
D gene: NA
J gene: TRBJ1-6

CDR3 DNA: TGTGCCAGCTCACAGGGGGGGACCGAGCAGTACTTC
CDR3 protein: CASSQGGTEQYF
V gene: TRBV18
clone size: NA
D gene: NA
J gene: TRBJ2-7

CDR3 DNA: TGTGCCGGGAAGAGACAGGGGGCGGGCACTGAAGCTTTCTTT
CDR3 protein: CAGKRQGAGTEAFF
V gene: TRBV28
clone size: few
D gene: TRBD1
J gene: TRBJ1-1

CDR3 DNA: TGTGCCAGCAGTTACTCGATCCCCCGGGACTTATCCTACGAGCAGTACTTC
CDR3 protein: CASSYSIPRDLSYEQYF
V gene: TRBV6-2/TRBV6-3
clone size: NA
D gene: NA
J gene: TRBJ2-7

CDR3 DNA: TGTGCCAGCAGGAGGGGGAGAAATGAAAAACTGTTTTTT
CDR3 protein: CASRRGRNEKLFF
V gene: TRBV6-5
clone size: few
D gene: NA
J gene: TRBJ1-4

CDR3 DNA: TGTGCCAGCAGCTTAGAAGCGGGGTTTAACAATGAGCAGTTCTTC
CDR3 protein: CASSLEAGFNNEQFF
V gene: TRBV7-2
clone size: NA
D gene: TRBD2
J gene: TRBJ2-1

CDR3 DNA: TGTGCCACCAGTGATTTTGCTAGCGATGAGCAGTTCTTC
CDR3 protein: CATSDFASDEQFF
V gene: TRBV24-1
clone size: NA
D gene: NA
J gene: TRBJ2-1

CDR3 DNA: TGCGCCAGCAGCTTGGACAGACCCTACGAGCAGTACTTC
CDR3 protein: CASSLDRPYEQYF
V gene: TRBV5-1
clone size: NA
D gene: NA
J gene: TRBJ2-7

CDR3 DNA: TGTGCCAGCGAGCCAAATGGGGGCGATTCCGGGCCGATCTACGAGCAGTACTTC
CDR3 protein: CASEPNGGDSGPIYEQYF
V gene: TRBV11-2
clone size: NA
D gene: NA
J gene: TRBJ2-7

CDR3 DNA: TGTGCCAGCAGGCCAGGGGGCCCCTCCTACGAGCAGTACTTC
CDR3 protein: CASRPGGPSYEQYF
V gene: TRBV6-6
clone size: once
D gene: TRBD1
J gene: TRBJ2-7

CDR3 DNA: TGTGCCAGCAGCCAAGGAGGGGGGGCTATTAATGAGCAGTTCTTC
CDR3 protein: CASSQGGGAINEQFF
V gene: TRBV3-1/TRBV3-2
clone size: once
D gene: NA
J gene: TRBJ2-1

CDR3 DNA: TGTGCCAGCAGCCCCGGGACAGCTACAACTAATGAAAAACTGTTTTTT
CDR3 protein: CASSPGTATTNEKLFF
V gene: TRBV3-1/TRBV3-2
clone size: few
D gene: TRBD1
J gene: TRBJ1-4

CDR3 DNA: TGCGCCAGCAGCTTGGCAGGGGGTTCGGACGGCTACACCTTC
CDR3 protein: CASSLAGGSDGYTF
V gene: TRBV5-1
clone size: NA
D gene: TRBD1
J gene: TRBJ1-2

CDR3 DNA: TGTGCCAGCAGGGTTCAGGTTTACACCGGGGAGCTGTTTTTT
CDR3 protein: CASRVQVYTGELFF
V gene: TRBV6-5
clone size: NA
D gene: NA
J gene: TRBJ2-2

CDR3 DNA: TGTGCCAGCAGGATGGAGGGACAGGGGATATACTATGGCTACACCTTC
CDR3 protein: CASRMEGQGIYYGYTF
V gene: TRBV6-6
clone size: once
D gene: TRBD1
J gene: TRBJ1-2

CDR3 DNA: TGTGCCAGCAGTGAAGCGCTTCGGGGCAGGGGGGACATGAACACTGAAGCTTTCTTT
CDR3 protein: CASSEALRGRGDMNTEAFF
V gene: TRBV6-1
clone size: NA
D gene: TRBD1
J gene: TRBJ1-1

CDR3 DNA: TGTGCCAGCCAGCTACCAGGGGGGCGAACTGAAGCTTTCTTT
CDR3 protein: CASQLPGGRTEAFF
V gene: TRBV28
clone size: NA
D gene: TRBD1
J gene: TRBJ1-1

CDR3 DNA: TGTGCCAGCAGCGTGGGGGGGGCGACCACCGGGGAGCTGTTTTTT
CDR3 protein: CASSVGGATTGELFF
V gene: TRBV9
clone size: NA
D gene: NA
J gene: TRBJ2-2

CDR3 DNA: TGTGCCAGCCTTACAGATACGCAGTATTTT
CDR3 protein: CASLTDTQYF
V gene: TRBV2
clone size: NA
D gene: NA
J gene: TRBJ2-3

CDR3 DNA: TGTGCCTGGGACAATCTTCCTGGGGCCAACGTCCTGACTTTC
CDR3 protein: CAWDNLPGANVLTF
V gene: TRBV30
clone size: NA
D gene: NA
J gene: TRBJ2-6

CDR3 DNA: TGTGCCTGGAGTCCCCCCTCGCGTTCTTCGCAGTATTTT
CDR3 protein: CAWSPPSRSSQYF
V gene: TRBV30
clone size: NA
D gene: NA
J gene: TRBJ2-3

CDR3 DNA: TGTGCCAGCAGCTTTCAGCCGGGTCCTAGGGGCTACACCTTC
CDR3 protein: CASSFQPGPRGYTF
V gene: TRBV14
clone size: NA
D gene: NA
J gene: TRBJ1-2

CDR3 DNA: TGTGCCAGCCTTGGGGGGACAGATAATTCACCCCTCCACTTT
CDR3 protein: CASLGGTDNSPLHF
V gene: TRBV28
clone size: few
D gene: TRBD1
J gene: TRBJ1-6

CDR3 DNA: TGCGCCAGCAGCTCCACAGGGCTAGATACGCAGTATTTT
CDR3 protein: CASSSTGLDTQYF
V gene: TRBV5-1
clone size: NA
D gene: NA
J gene: TRBJ2-3

CDR3 DNA: TGTGCCAGCAGTTCGACAGGGGAGGGCTATGGCTACACCTTC
CDR3 protein: CASSSTGEGYGYTF
V gene: TRBV28
clone size: NA
D gene: TRBD1
J gene: TRBJ1-2

CDR3 DNA: TGTGCCAGCAGCCAGAGGGGACAGGGGGACTATGGCTACACCTTC
CDR3 protein: CASSQRGQGDYGYTF
V gene: TRBV3-1/TRBV3-2
clone size: NA
D gene: TRBD1
J gene: TRBJ1-2

CDR3 DNA: TGTGCCAGTAGTCCGAGGGGACTAGCGGGAGTGATCAACGAGCAGTACTTC
CDR3 protein: CASSPRGLAGVINEQYF
V gene: TRBV19
clone size: NA
D gene: TRBD2
J gene: TRBJ2-7

CDR3 DNA: TGTGCCAGCAGCAGAGAGACAGGGCCCATGAACACTGAAGCTTTCTTT
CDR3 protein: CASSRETGPMNTEAFF
V gene: TRBV5-4
clone size: few
D gene: TRBD1
J gene: TRBJ1-1

CDR3 DNA: TGTGCCAGCTCACTTCAGGGTGGGTCCAATCAGCCCCAGCATTTT
CDR3 protein: CASSLQGGSNQPQHF
V gene: TRBV18
clone size: few
D gene: NA
J gene: TRBJ1-5

CDR3 DNA: TGTGCCAGCTCACCAGACAGGGGGAATTCACCCCTCCACTTT
CDR3 protein: CASSPDRGNSPLHF
V gene: TRBV18
clone size: NA
D gene: TRBD1
J gene: TRBJ1-6

CDR3 DNA: TGTGCCAGCAGTCATAGCGGTAGCACAGATACGCAGTATTTT
CDR3 protein: CASSHSGSTDTQYF
V gene: TRBV6-6
clone size: NA
D gene: NA
J gene: TRBJ2-3

CDR3 DNA: TGTGCCAGCAGGGTCCTGACTAGCGGGAGGCACAGGGAGACCCAGTACTTC
CDR3 protein: CASRVLTSGRHRETQYF
V gene: TRBV2
clone size: NA
D gene: TRBD2
J gene: TRBJ2-5

CDR3 DNA: TGTGCCAGCAGCCTTTTTGGGACAGGGGTATCCTATGGCTACACCTTC
CDR3 protein: CASSLFGTGVSYGYTF
V gene: TRBV5-8
clone size: NA
D gene: TRBD1
J gene: TRBJ1-2

CDR3 DNA: TGTGCCAGAAGCCTGCTACCTCCCACAGGGGCCTCCGTCACTGAAGCTTTCTTT
CDR3 protein: CARSLLPPTGASVTEAFF
V gene: TRBV5-3
clone size: NA
D gene: TRBD1
J gene: TRBJ1-1

CDR3 DNA: TGTGCCAGTAGTCAGCTAGCGGGAGGACCCTACAATGAGCAGTTCTTC
CDR3 protein: CASSQLAGGPYNEQFF
V gene: TRBV19
clone size: few
D gene: TRBD2
J gene: TRBJ2-1

CDR3 DNA: TGTGCCAGCAGTGAGGGGGCGTTGGACCAAGAGACCCAGTACTTC
CDR3 protein: CASSEGALDQETQYF
V gene: TRBV6-1
clone size: NA
D gene: NA
J gene: TRBJ2-5

CDR3 DNA: TGCGCCAGCAGACCCGGAGCTAGCGGGTACTACAATGAGCAGTTCTTC
CDR3 protein: CASRPGASGYYNEQFF
V gene: TRBV4-1
clone size: NA
D gene: TRBD2
J gene: TRBJ2-1

CDR3 DNA: TGTGCCAGAGCGGACAGGGACACCGGGGAGCTGTTTTTT
CDR3 protein: CARADRDTGELFF
V gene: TRBV28
clone size: few
D gene: TRBD1
J gene: TRBJ2-2

CDR3 DNA: TGTGCCACCAGTTTTGGGACCGGGAGCACCGGGGAGCTGTTTTTT
CDR3 protein: CATSFGTGSTGELFF
V gene: TRBV24-1
clone size: NA
D gene: NA
J gene: TRBJ2-2

CDR3 DNA: TGTGCCAGCAGCGCCGGACAGGGGGCGGCTGAAGCTTTCTTT
CDR3 protein: CASSAGQGAAEAFF
V gene: TRBV11-3
clone size: NA
D gene: TRBD1
J gene: TRBJ1-1

CDR3 DNA: TGTGCCAGCAGCTTTACAGGGAGATCTGAAGCTTTCTTT
CDR3 protein: CASSFTGRSEAFF
V gene: TRBV11-1
clone size: NA
D gene: NA
J gene: TRBJ1-1

CDR3 DNA: TGTGCCAGCAGCGGGACAGGGACGATTGAAGGCTACACCTTC
CDR3 protein: CASSGTGTIEGYTF
V gene: TRBV9
clone size: NA
D gene: TRBD1
J gene: TRBJ1-2

CDR3 DNA: TGTGCCAGCAGTTACTCTGCGGGAGGCTATGGCTACACCTTC
CDR3 protein: CASSYSAGGYGYTF
V gene: TRBV6-5
clone size: NA
D gene: NA
J gene: TRBJ1-2

CDR3 DNA: TGTGCCACCAGTGATTTCGACCTCAGGGGCGACACTGAAGCTTTCTTT
CDR3 protein: CATSDFDLRGDTEAFF
V gene: TRBV24-1
clone size: once
D gene: NA
J gene: TRBJ1-1

CDR3 DNA: TGTGCCAGCAGCGCTGGACTAGCCTTTTACGAGCAGTACTTC
CDR3 protein: CASSAGLAFYEQYF
V gene: TRBV6-5
clone size: NA
D gene: TRBD2
J gene: TRBJ2-7

CDR3 DNA: TGTGCCAGAAGACCCGACAGGGACTCCTACGAGCAGTACTTC
CDR3 protein: CARRPDRDSYEQYF
V gene: TRBV5-3
clone size: few
D gene: TRBD1
J gene: TRBJ2-7

CDR3 DNA: TGTGCCAGCAGTTACGGAGGGTGGCCCTACGAGCAGTACTTC
CDR3 protein: CASSYGGWPYEQYF
V gene: TRBV6-5
clone size: NA
D gene: NA
J gene: TRBJ2-7

CDR3 DNA: TGTGCTAGTGGTTTGCCAGGGTCCTATGGCTACACCTTC
CDR3 protein: CASGLPGSYGYTF
V gene: TRBV12-5
clone size: few
D gene: NA
J gene: TRBJ1-2

CDR3 DNA: TGTGCCAGTGGGGGACAGGCGGCAGGTGAAGATACGCAGTATTTT
CDR3 protein: CASGGQAAGEDTQYF
V gene: TRBV19
clone size: NA
D gene: TRBD1
J gene: TRBJ2-3